Listed below are T cell receptor beta chains from one sample, sequenced in a study of cytomegalovirus exposure and HLA in healthy donors. Generated by immunoSEQ multiplex PCR, the TCRdb table keeps only in-frame clones and is missing some. The repertoire holds about 140,000 clones, with about 78% as singletons. The material sequenced was PBMCs. The receptors stem from a man aged 50-60 years in good health and CMV-seropositive. The CDR3 runs from the conserved cysteine through the conserved F or W. Each record gives: D gene, clone size, V gene, J gene, CDR3 DNA, CDR3 protein. A D gene is named only where the DNA matches it firmly. The size of a clone is reported for some rows only, either as once, few or many, or as a class for expanded clones.

TRBD2,NA,TRBV19,TRBJ2-5,TGTGCCAGTAGTACCCTAGCGGGAGAGACCCAGTACTTC,CASSTLAGETQYF
NA,once,TRBV27,TRBJ2-6,TGTGCCAGCTCTCCTCGAGGGGGGGCCAACGTCCTGACTTTC,CASSPRGGANVLTF
NA,NA,TRBV15,TRBJ1-1,TGTGCCACCAGCAGAGCACGCGGGGGTTTTTTCACTGAAGCTTTCTTT,CATSRARGGFFTEAFF
NA,once,TRBV21-1,TRBJ1-1,TGTGCCAGCAGCAAACTCAGCGGGATACAGGCTGTGAACACTGAAGCTTTCTTT,CASSKLSGIQAVNTEAFF
TRBD2,NA,TRBV11-3,TRBJ2-2,TGTGCCAGCAGCTTAAGGGCAGCGGGAGCCACCGGGGAGCTGTTTTTT,CASSLRAAGATGELFF
NA,NA,TRBV6-1,TRBJ1-2,TGTGCCAGCAGTCCTCCTCTCCCCTATGGCTACACCTTC,CASSPPLPYGYTF
TRBD2,NA,TRBV27,TRBJ2-3,TGTGCCAGCAGTTTATCCATACTAGCGGACACAGATACGCAGTATTTT,CASSLSILADTDTQYF
NA,NA,TRBV6-6,TRBJ2-7,TGTGCCAGCAGTTACGAGGGCACGGCCTACGAGCAGTACTTC,CASSYEGTAYEQYF
NA,once,TRBV7-3,TRBJ2-6,TGTGCCAGCAGCGTACAGGGAACTGGGGCCAACGTCCTGACTTTC,CASSVQGTGANVLTF
TRBD2,once,TRBV12-5,TRBJ2-3,TGTGCTAGTGGTTTGGGCTCCCTAGCGGATCTAGTCGAGGGGCAGTATTTT,CASGLGSLADLVEGQYF
TRBD1,NA,TRBV19,TRBJ1-5,TGTGCCAGTATCTTGAAGACAGGGGCGCGAAAAGATAGCAATCAGCCCCAGCATTTT,CASILKTGARKDSNQPQHF
TRBD1,NA,TRBV6-6,TRBJ1-2,TGTGCCAGTACAGGGGGCGTTGGCTACACCTTC,CASTGGVGYTF
TRBD2,few,TRBV7-2,TRBJ2-2,TGTGCCAGCAGCCACCGAGCGGGAGTGTGGAACGGGGAGCTGTTTTTT,CASSHRAGVWNGELFF
NA,NA,TRBV6-1,TRBJ2-3,TGTGCCAGCAGTGACGGCCGAGGAGGCGAGGCAGATACGCAGTATTTT,CASSDGRGGEADTQYF
TRBD1,NA,TRBV5-4,TRBJ2-5,TGTGCCAGCAGCTTGCGGCAGGGGGCCGAGGAGACCCAGTACTTC,CASSLRQGAEETQYF
NA,NA,TRBV25-1,TRBJ2-3,TGTGCCAGCAGTGCCCCCCGGAGCACAGATACGCAGTATTTT,CASSAPRSTDTQYF